Given below is one T cell receptor (beta chain) in context. The data belong to a study of blood T cell repertoires in COVID-19. The CDR3 spans 14 residues. Germline loops: CDR1 SGHTA, CDR2 FQGNSA. Trimming took 8 bases from V and 3 from J; bases not matched to a gene: 10. The table came from immunoSEQ multiplex PCR; TCRdb's copy has only in-frame clones and leaves some out. Of 280,000 or so clones detected, roughly 88% appear once; the ten largest clones hold over 6%. The sequencing sample was made of peripheral blood. V and J are TRBV7-2 and TRBJ2-7; 7 positions agree with TRBD1. This TCR came from a woman in her 30s who had recovered from COVID-19. The CDR3 loop is CASGLGQSVYEQYF. Written as DNA, the CDR3 is TGTGCCAGCGGATTGGGACAGTCAGTCTACGAGCAGTACTTC.